This T cell receptor beta chain was identified during a study of blood T cell repertoires in COVID-19. The V gene's germline CDR1 is KGHDR and CDR2 SFDVKD. Trimming at V came to 0 bases and at J to 6 bases, leaving 4 bases not matched to a gene. This CDR3 spans 16 amino acids. Recovered participants had two consecutive negative NP/OP PCR tests, healthcare professional clearance, or symptom resolution. Some clones are missing from TCRdb's copy, which holds only in-frame ones; the method was immunoSEQ multiplex PCR. This table has 200,000 or so clones, about 85% appearing once. Specimen: PBMCs or T cells enriched from blood (not recorded which). The sequence was collected from a man aged 25-45 years who had recovered from COVID-19. This chain connects TRBV24-1 to TRBJ2-1; 10 bases map to TRBD2. This chain's CDR3 is CATSDLTSGVPNEQFF. CDR3 bases: TGTGCCACCAGTGATTTGACTAGCGGGGTTCCCAATGAGCAGTTCTTC.